The 14 T cell receptor beta chains presented below share a single source sample, sequenced in a study of early T cells in non-severe SARS-CoV-2 infection. TCRdb analysed the 5' RACE reads with MiXCR anew, one entry per CDR3 protein. This table holds 50,000 or so distinct CDR3 sequences, 7% to 9% found once. Sequencing input: whole blood. These receptors all come from an adult who was a healthcare worker with PCR-confirmed SARS-CoV-2 infection or an uninfected control (not recorded which).

This clonotype has a count of ten or more. V gene TRBV2 combines with J gene TRBJ1-6; D might be TRBD1 (5 bases). Per the germline V gene, CDR1 is SNHLY and CDR2 is FYNNEI. Trimming took 4 bases from V and 1 from J, leaving 17 bases between them. The CDR3 is 18 amino acids. The CDR3 DNA is TGTGCCAGCAGTGCTATGGGGCCGAGGCGGTCCTATAATTCACCCCTCCACTTT. Amino acid sequence: CASSAMGPRRSYNSPLHF.

This clonotype was seen more than once but under ten times. J is TRBJ2-1 and V is TRBV6-2 or TRBV6-3, with 9 bases that match TRBD1. J was trimmed by 0 bases and V by 0 bases; bases with no gene match: 3. The CDR3 runs to 17 residues. In germline, CDR1 is MNHEY, CDR2 SVGEGT. The CDR3 spells CASSYSPTGGSYNEQFF. The CDR3 bases are TGTGCCAGCAGTTACTCCCCGACAGGGGGCTCCTACAATGAGCAGTTCTTC.

At least ten counts were recorded for this clonotype. This chain connects TRBV7-8 to TRBJ2-3; D gene ambiguous. The germline V gene has CDR1 SGHVS and CDR2 FQNEAQ. Deletions cut 0 bases from V and 2 bases from J, with 9 bases between. CDR3 size: 15 residues. The CDR3 loop reads CASSLADVLTDTQYF. CDR3 DNA sequence: TGTGCCAGCAGCTTAGCTGACGTCCTCACAGATACGCAGTATTTT.

The sample holds many counts of this clonotype. The chain joins TRBV20-1 to TRBJ2-1; TRBD2 matches at 10 bases. This CDR3 contains 13 residues. J gave up 7 bases and V 8 bases, and 8 bases lay outside the gene matches. Germline V lookup: CDR1 DFQATT, CDR2 SNEGSKA (reference sequence). CDR3 coding DNA: TGCAGTCTAAGCGGGAGGGCCATTAATGAGCAGTTCTTC. Translation: CSLSGRAINEQFF.

The chain joins TRBV12-5 to TRBJ2-7; 12 bases agree with TRBD2. With 2 bases clipped from V and 3 bases from J, the junction kept 5 bases outside the gene matches. CDR3 length: 16 residues. The V gene's germline CDR1 is LGHNT and CDR2 FRNRAP. DNA for the CDR3: TGTGCTAGTGGTTTGCCCAGGACTAGCGGGGACTACGAGCAGTACTTC. Encoded protein: CASGLPRTSGDYEQYF.

This clonotype occurred many times. The V and J genes are TRBV4-2 and TRBJ2-5, with a possible D match to TRBD1 (6 bases). From germline, CDR1 is LGHNA and CDR2 YNFKEQ. This CDR3 contains 15 residues. Trimming left V 0 bases short and J 2 bases short, with 10 bases between. In DNA, the CDR3 is TGTGCCAGCAGCCAAGAAGACAGGCAGCAAGAGACCCAGTACTTC. Its translation: CASSQEDRQQETQYF.

The rearrangement uses TRBV7-2 and TRBJ1-5, with TRBD1 matching over 8 bases. CDR1 and CDR2 from the germline V gene are SGHTA and FQGNSA. CDR3 length: 15 residues. V was clipped by 2 bases and J by 1 base; unmatched bases: 1. The CDR3 loop reads CASSLQGASNQPQHF. CDR3 bases: TGTGCCAGCAGCTTACAGGGGGCGAGCAATCAGCCCCAGCATTTT.

The table lists this clonotype with many counts. The rearrangement links TRBV5-1 to TRBJ2-7; tentative D call: TRBD1 (5 bases). CDR1 SGHRS and CDR2 YFSETQ come from the germline V gene. This CDR3 comprises 13 residues. V lost 5 bases to trimming and J lost 2 bases, with 11 bases between them. The DNA of the CDR3 is TGCGCCAGCAGAAGTACAGGAACCTACGAGCAGTACTTC. Its protein is CASRSTGTYEQYF. The full variable domain, completed using reference TRBV5-1 and TRBJ2-7, is KAGVTQTPRYLIKTRGQQVTLSCSPISGHRSVSWYQQTPGQGLQFLFEYFSETQRNKGNFPGRFSGRQFSNSRSEMNVSTLELGDSALYLCASRSTGTYEQYFGPGTRLTVT.

The rearrangement uses TRBV6-6 and TRBJ2-6; D call uncertain. CDR3 length: 17 amino acids. CDR1 and CDR2 from the germline V gene are MNHNY and SVGAGI (reference sequence). The V gene lost 0 bases and the J gene lost 0 bases, with 9 bases spanning the gap. The CDR3 DNA sequence: TGTGCCAGCAGTTACTCGACTGGGCTCTCTGGGGCCAACGTCCTGACTTTC. Translation: CASSYSTGLSGANVLTF.

This clonotype was seen ten or more times. The genes are TRBV15 and TRBJ2-3; TRBD2 is a possible D gene (6 bases). Germline CDR1 reads LNHNV; CDR2 reads YYDKDF (reference sequence). V lost 3 bases and J lost 4, with 11 bases in between. The CDR3 sequence is 14 residues long. As DNA, the CDR3 is TGTGCCACCAGCAGGGCCGTAGCGGCAGATACGCAGTATTTT. This sequence encodes CATSRAVAADTQYF.

This clonotype was found a few times. The chain couples TRBV7-9 to TRBJ1-4, with a tentative D call TRBD1 (5 bases). Trimming removed 5 bases from V and 8 bases from J, with 15 bases in between. This CDR3 is built from 14 residues. Germline assignment: CDR1 SEHNR and CDR2 FQNEAQ (reference sequence). The CDR3 sequence: CASSTEGVGEKLFF. Written as DNA, the CDR3 is TGTGCCAGCAGCACCGAAGGGGTTGGAGAAAAACTGTTTTTT.

The gene calls are TRBV9 and TRBJ1-1; D might be TRBD1 (5 bases). The CDR3 runs to 15 residues. V was trimmed by 4 bases and J by 1 base, leaving 14 bases between them. Germline-derived CDR1 and CDR2 are SGDLS and YYNGEE. The chain's CDR3 is CASSSRGGTNTEAFF. Here the CDR3 DNA reads TGTGCCAGCAGCTCCCGTGGGGGGACGAACACTGAAGCTTTCTTT.

The chain uses TRBV20-1 and TRBJ1-2, with D perhaps TRBD1 (5 bases). V shed 4 bases and J shed 8 bases, with 20 bases lying between them. The CDR3 extends over 14 amino acids. Germline CDR1 DFQATT, CDR2 SNEGSKA (reference sequence). In DNA, the CDR3 is TGCAGTGCTACTAACAACCCGAATAGGGACGGCTACACCTTC. It is translated as CSATNNPNRDGYTF.

This clonotype has a count of ten or more. The V call is TRBV11-1, the J call TRBJ1-1; D remains unclear. Germline-derived CDR1 and CDR2 are SGHAT and FQDESV (reference sequence). V lost 2 bases and J 3 bases, leaving 13 bases between the germline ends. This CDR3 has 15 amino acids. Written as DNA, the CDR3 is TGTGCCAGCAGCTTAAATGGGAATCTAGACACTGAAGCTTTCTTT. Its translation: CASSLNGNLDTEAFF.